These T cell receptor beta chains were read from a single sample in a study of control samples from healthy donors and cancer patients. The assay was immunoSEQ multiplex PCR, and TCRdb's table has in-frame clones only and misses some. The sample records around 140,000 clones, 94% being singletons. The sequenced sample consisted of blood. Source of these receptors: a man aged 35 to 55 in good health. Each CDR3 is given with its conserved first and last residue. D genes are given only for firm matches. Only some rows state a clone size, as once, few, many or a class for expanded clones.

CDR3 DNA: TGTGCCAGCAGTTACGCTAATTCACCCCTCCACTTT
CDR3 protein: CASSYANSPLHF
V gene: TRBV6-6
J gene: TRBJ1-6
D gene: .
CDR3 length: 12
clone size: once

CDR3 DNA: TGCGCCAGCAGCATTACGACAGGGAGCTATGGCTACACCTTC
CDR3 protein: CASSITTGSYGYTF
V gene: TRBV5-1
J gene: TRBJ1-2
D gene: TRBD1
CDR3 length: 14
clone size: few

CDR3 DNA: TGTGCCAGTAGTATAGATCGGACAGTTAATGAGCAGTTCTTC
CDR3 protein: CASSIDRTVNEQFF
V gene: TRBV19
J gene: TRBJ2-1
D gene: .
CDR3 length: 14
clone size: .

CDR3 DNA: TGTGCCAGCTCACCACCAGATTCAGGGCTGGACAGGGGCTACTTC
CDR3 protein: CASSPPDSGLDRGYF
V gene: TRBV18
J gene: TRBJ2-5
D gene: TRBD1
CDR3 length: 15
clone size: .

CDR3 DNA: TGCGCCAGCACGGGCAGAGATAATGAAAAACTGTTTTTT
CDR3 protein: CASTGRDNEKLFF
V gene: TRBV10-2
J gene: TRBJ1-4
D gene: .
CDR3 length: 13
clone size: .

CDR3 DNA: TGTGCCAGCAGGCCAAAGAATTCACCCCTCCACTTT
CDR3 protein: CASRPKNSPLHF
V gene: TRBV12-3/TRBV12-4
J gene: TRBJ1-6
D gene: .
CDR3 length: 12
clone size: .

CDR3 DNA: TGTGCCAGCAGCCTTCAGGGGCGAGAGGGCTACACCTTC
CDR3 protein: CASSLQGREGYTF
V gene: TRBV16
J gene: TRBJ1-2
D gene: .
CDR3 length: 13
clone size: .

CDR3 DNA: TGTGCCAGCTCACCGGACAGGAACACCGGGGAGCTGTTTTTT
CDR3 protein: CASSPDRNTGELFF
V gene: TRBV18
J gene: TRBJ2-2
D gene: .
CDR3 length: 14
clone size: few

CDR3 DNA: TGTGCCAGCAGTTTCTCCGGGACAGGGGTCTACGAGCAGTACTTC
CDR3 protein: CASSFSGTGVYEQYF
V gene: TRBV28
J gene: TRBJ2-7
D gene: TRBD1
CDR3 length: 15
clone size: once

CDR3 DNA: TGTGCCAGCAGTTTAGGGCCTGGGGCCAACGTCCTGACTTTC
CDR3 protein: CASSLGPGANVLTF
V gene: TRBV27
J gene: TRBJ2-6
D gene: .
CDR3 length: 14
clone size: .

CDR3 DNA: TGTGCCAGCAGCCCCGGCGAGCGCGAGCAGTACTTC
CDR3 protein: CASSPGEREQYF
V gene: TRBV7-9
J gene: TRBJ2-7
D gene: .
CDR3 length: 12
clone size: .

CDR3 DNA: TGTGCCAGCAGCTTGTGGCCGGCCGGAGGGTCACCCCTCCACTTT
CDR3 protein: CASSLWPAGGSPLHF
V gene: TRBV5-6
J gene: TRBJ1-6
D gene: .
CDR3 length: 15
clone size: once

CDR3 DNA: TGCAGCGTACAGGGAGTAACTGAAGCTTTCTTT
CDR3 protein: CSVQGVTEAFF
V gene: TRBV29-1
J gene: TRBJ1-1
D gene: .
CDR3 length: 11
clone size: .

CDR3 DNA: TGTGCCATCAGTGACACCAGGGTCAGCACAGATACGCAGTATTTT
CDR3 protein: CAISDTRVSTDTQYF
V gene: TRBV10-3
J gene: TRBJ2-3
D gene: .
CDR3 length: 15
clone size: .

CDR3 DNA: TGTGCCAGCAGTTTAGTTAGATCAGGCACAGATACGCAGTATTTT
CDR3 protein: CASSLVRSGTDTQYF
V gene: TRBV27
J gene: TRBJ2-3
D gene: .
CDR3 length: 15
clone size: .

CDR3 DNA: TGTGCCAGCAGTGAACAATACCAACTAGCGGGACGATACGAGCAGTACTTC
CDR3 protein: CASSEQYQLAGRYEQYF
V gene: TRBV25-1
J gene: TRBJ2-7
D gene: TRBD2
CDR3 length: 17
clone size: .

CDR3 DNA: TGCGCCAGCAGCCCGTCCCCGGAGGTGGGCACAGATACGCAGTATTTT
CDR3 protein: CASSPSPEVGTDTQYF
V gene: TRBV5-1
J gene: TRBJ2-3
D gene: .
CDR3 length: 16
clone size: .

CDR3 DNA: TGTGCCAGCAGTTTATCAGGAAGCAATCAGCCCCAGCATTTT
CDR3 protein: CASSLSGSNQPQHF
V gene: TRBV28
J gene: TRBJ1-5
D gene: .
CDR3 length: 14
clone size: once

CDR3 DNA: TGCGCCAGCAGCCAAGGAGTGTTGGGGTTAGATCTAGAAGGCCAAGAGACCCAGTACTTC
CDR3 protein: CASSQGVLGLDLEGQETQYF
V gene: TRBV4-3
J gene: TRBJ2-5
D gene: .
CDR3 length: 20
clone size: once

CDR3 DNA: TGTGCCAGCAGCAAAGAAGAGCGGGGATCGGAGCAGTTCTTC
CDR3 protein: CASSKEERGSEQFF
V gene: TRBV21-1
J gene: TRBJ2-1
D gene: .
CDR3 length: 14
clone size: .

CDR3 DNA: TGTGCCAGCAGCTCGGGACAGCGACCGCAGTACTTC
CDR3 protein: CASSSGQRPQYF
V gene: TRBV7-9
J gene: TRBJ2-7
D gene: TRBD1
CDR3 length: 12
clone size: .

CDR3 DNA: TGTGCCAGCAGAGGACAGTCCTTAAATCAGCCCCAGCATTTT
CDR3 protein: CASRGQSLNQPQHF
V gene: TRBV6-5
J gene: TRBJ1-5
D gene: .
CDR3 length: 14
clone size: .

CDR3 DNA: TGTGCCAGCAGGCAGGGTTTACAAGAGACCCAGTACTTC
CDR3 protein: CASRQGLQETQYF
V gene: TRBV6-6
J gene: TRBJ2-5
D gene: .
CDR3 length: 13
clone size: .

CDR3 DNA: TGTGCCAGCAGCCCACGACTAGCGGATGACTACGAGCAGTACTTC
CDR3 protein: CASSPRLADDYEQYF
V gene: TRBV11-3
J gene: TRBJ2-7
D gene: TRBD2
CDR3 length: 15
clone size: .

CDR3 DNA: TGCGCCAGCAGCCAAGTAACGGGGTCCTATCTCCACTTC
CDR3 protein: CASSQVTGSYLHF
V gene: TRBV4-1
J gene: TRBJ2-5
D gene: .
CDR3 length: 13
clone size: .

CDR3 DNA: TGTGCCAGCAGCCCAGAGCCTGTAATATCTGGAAACACCATATATTTT
CDR3 protein: CASSPEPVISGNTIYF
V gene: TRBV13
J gene: TRBJ1-3
D gene: .
CDR3 length: 16
clone size: .

CDR3 DNA: TGTGCCAGCTCACCAATTGCCCGGGACAGGGTTTTCAATGAGCAGTTCTTC
CDR3 protein: CASSPIARDRVFNEQFF
V gene: TRBV18
J gene: TRBJ2-1
D gene: TRBD1
CDR3 length: 17
clone size: .

CDR3 DNA: TGTGCCAGCAGTGAGGCCGGAAAGGTATCCTCTGGAAACACCATATATTTT
CDR3 protein: CASSEAGKVSSGNTIYF
V gene: TRBV2
J gene: TRBJ1-3
D gene: .
CDR3 length: 17
clone size: .

CDR3 DNA: TGTGCCAGCAGCGCCACAGATACGCAGTATTTT
CDR3 protein: CASSATDTQYF
V gene: TRBV9
J gene: TRBJ2-3
D gene: .
CDR3 length: 11
clone size: .

CDR3 DNA: TGTGCCAGCAGCCCCAGGCTTGGGACAAACTATGGCTACACCTTC
CDR3 protein: CASSPRLGTNYGYTF
V gene: TRBV7-9
J gene: TRBJ1-2
D gene: .
CDR3 length: 15
clone size: once

CDR3 DNA: TGTGCCAGCAGTTCAAGGGGGACATGGCAAGAGCAGTACTTC
CDR3 protein: CASSSRGTWQEQYF
V gene: TRBV28
J gene: TRBJ2-7
D gene: .
CDR3 length: 14
clone size: once

CDR3 DNA: TGTGCCACCAGTGATACCGGGTCAACTAATGAAAAACTGTTTTTT
CDR3 protein: CATSDTGSTNEKLFF
V gene: TRBV24-1
J gene: TRBJ1-4
D gene: .
CDR3 length: 15
clone size: .

CDR3 DNA: TGTGCCAGCAGCTCGCGTTCGGCGGGAGTTAAGACAGATACGCAGTATTTT
CDR3 protein: CASSSRSAGVKTDTQYF
V gene: TRBV5-4
J gene: TRBJ2-3
D gene: TRBD2
CDR3 length: 17
clone size: .